The 11 T cell receptor beta chains given below trace back to one sample, sequenced in a study of naive and memory T cell subsets. No antigens are known for them. Two oligonucleotides, mixed equimolar, formed the beta constant-region primer covering TRBC1 and TRBC2. Nested alpha and beta constant-region primers with the SP2 primer drove four PCR rounds on ligated cDNA. TCRdb called the UMI-ligation and nested PCR reads again in MiXCR, with one record for every CDR3 protein. Among roughly 100,000 distinct CDR3 sequences listed, around 10% were seen once. Whole-study results and caveats: Naive repertoires, especially CD8, held a few larger clonotypes, possibly memory cells re-expressing CD45RA.

Sequences were obtained from naive CD4+ T cells from blood. The receptors were sampled from a human donor in good health.

Here the CDR3 DNA reads TGTGCCAGCAGCCCCTCCGTAGCGGGAGGCGAAGAGCAGTACTTC. Amino acid sequence: CASSPSVAGGEEQYF. The chain joins TRBV7-9 to TRBJ2-7; 10 nucleotides match TRBD2. Germline CDR1 SEHNR, CDR2 FQNEAQ (reference sequence). The CDR3 is made up of 15 amino acids. The J segment lost 7 bases and the V segment lost 5 bases, leaving 11 bases of the junction unmatched.

This clonotype was seen at least ten times. The J gene is TRBJ2-3, the V gene TRBV9; TRBD1 might be the D (6 bases). V lost 0 bases and J lost 0, with 11 bases in between. CDR3 length: 16 residues. CDR1 and CDR2 from the germline V gene are SGDLS and YYNGEE. The CDR3 sequence is CASSVGGRISTDTQYF. CDR3 sequence (DNA): TGTGCCAGCAGCGTAGGGGGGCGAATCAGCACAGATACGCAGTATTTT.

The chain has TRBV29-1 and TRBJ1-2; D uncertain. Trimming left V 4 bases short and J 2 bases short, with 11 bases between. Germline loops: CDR1 SQVTM, CDR2 ANQGSEA. The CDR3 has 13 amino acids. The CDR3 DNA is TGCAGCGTTGGTTTTCCTCGGAACTATGGCTACACCTTC. Encoded protein: CSVGFPRNYGYTF.

This clonotype was counted at least ten times. The gene calls are TRBV20-1 and TRBJ2-1; D may be TRBD1 (7 bases). CDR1 is DFQATT, CDR2 SNEGSKA, per germline (reference sequence). This CDR3 spans 15 amino acids. V lost 3 bases and J lost 7, with 19 bases in between. The CDR3 region has the DNA TGCAGTGCTAGGGACAGGAGGGCCGGGGGTAATGAGCAGTTCTTC. This codes for CSARDRRAGGNEQFF.

On this clonotype itself: A read error may explain this, as a much larger clone is one base away. The chain joins TRBV6-1 to TRBJ2-4; TRBD2 aligns across 9 bases. Germline V gives CDR1 MNHNS, CDR2 SASEGT. J gave up 1 base and V 10 bases, and 8 bases lay outside the gene matches. CDR3 length: 15 amino acids. The CDR3 DNA sequence: TGTGCCAACACTTCGGGACTAGCTGCCAAAAACATTCAGTACTTC. This sequence encodes CANTSGLAAKNIQYF.

For this clonotype: The conserved closing phenylalanine or tryptophan is absent in this CDR3, likely reflecting a read error. The chain links TRBV28 to TRBJ1-4, with D possibly TRBD1 on 5 matching bases. V gave up 3 bases and J gave up 3 bases, with 17 bases separating them. Germline V lookup: CDR1 MDHEN, CDR2 SYDVKM. CDR3 size: 17 residues. Here the CDR3 reads CASSLELRGSANEKLFY. The CDR3 DNA sequence: TGTGCCAGCAGTTTGGAGCTTAGGGGTTCGGCTAATGAAAAACTGTTTTAT.

This clonotype was seen a few times. The chain is built from TRBV29-1 and TRBJ2-7, with 8 bases identical to TRBD1. The V gene end was trimmed by 5 bases and the J gene end by 5 bases; junction bases not matched to a gene: 8. Looked up from germline, CDR1 is SQVTM and CDR2 is ANQGSEA. The CDR3 has 13 residues. The CDR3 coding sequence is TGCAGCGTTCCTGGACAGGGTATCGACGAGCAGTACTTC. Its translation is CSVPGQGIDEQYF.

This clonotype has ten or more counts. This chain joins TRBV24-1 and TRBJ2-2, with D tentatively TRBD1 (7 bases). Germline V gene sequence: CDR1 KGHDR, CDR2 SFDVKD. Trimming removed 9 bases from V and 4 bases from J, with 20 bases in between. This CDR3 contains 16 residues. DNA of the CDR3: TGTGCCACCTCGAAACAGGGGACTGCGAGCACCGGGGAGCTGTTTTTT. Its protein is CATSKQGTASTGELFF.

There are a few counts of this clonotype. This chain links TRBV18 with TRBJ1-6; D call uncertain. Germline-derived CDR1 and CDR2 are KGHSH and LQKENI. V lost 2 bases and J lost 5, with 13 bases in between. This CDR3 spans 16 amino acids. The CDR3 loop is CASSPFPPQDNSPLHF. The DNA of the CDR3 is TGTGCCAGCTCACCATTTCCCCCGCAGGATAATTCACCCCTCCACTTT.

J is TRBJ1-5 and V is TRBV6-6, with TRBD1 matching 10 bases. The ends lost 5 bases at V and 6 bases at J; junction bases unmatched: 10. This CDR3 spans 16 amino acids. CDR1 is MNHNY and CDR2 is SVGAGI in the germline V gene (reference sequence). The CDR3 DNA sequence: TGTGCCAGCAGTCGGGGGTCAGGGGACAGGGGTCAGCCCCAGCATTTT. It is translated as CASSRGSGDRGQPQHF.

Ten or more counts support this clonotype. CDR3: CSTHPGPVYNEQFF. CDR3 in DNA: TGCAGTACACACCCGGGACCAGTATACAATGAGCAGTTCTTC. The chain joins TRBV20-1 to TRBJ2-1; the D call may be TRBD1 or TRBD2 (5 bases each). The CDR3 is made up of 14 amino acids. Germline CDR1 and CDR2: DFQATT and SNEGSKA (reference sequence). Trimming removed 8 bases at V and 4 bases at J, with 18 bases between.